This TCR beta chain appears in the sequencing data of a study of technical replicates of blood from a few donors. Germline V gene data show CDR1 as LNHNV and CDR2 as YYDKDF (reference sequence). V lost 1 base, J lost 6 bases, and 5 bases stayed unmatched. The CDR3 runs to 15 residues. The assay was immunoSEQ multiplex PCR, and TCRdb's table has in-frame clones only and misses some. Here the sample spans some 87,000 clones, 80% to 95% being singletons. The source material was T cells isolated from PBMCs. This chain joins TRBV15 and TRBJ2-1, with TRBD2 matching over 8 bases. The clonotype comes from a human donor in good health. In DNA, the CDR3 is TGTGCCACCAGCAGAGCGGGAGGGCCCCCCAATGAGCAGTTCTTC. Its translation is CATSRAGGPPNEQFF.